The text below deals with one T cell receptor beta chain. TCRdb's copy holds only in-frame clones and misses some; the assay was immunoSEQ multiplex PCR. This sample has 250,000 to 350,000 clones, with 86% found just once. This specimen belongs to a study of blood T cell repertoires in COVID-19. There are 15 residues in the CDR3. Germline V CDR1 and CDR2: KGHSH, LQKENI. V lost 1 base and J lost 2, with 9 bases in between. Sequenced material: peripheral blood. The chain carries TRBV18 and TRBJ2-1, with a weak D call TRBD2 (6 bases). This receptor was identified in a woman aged 45-59 years with acute or convalescent COVID-19. In DNA, the CDR3 is TGTGCCAGCTCACCACTAGCGGTTACCTACAATGAGCAGTTCTTC. The encoded protein is CASSPLAVTYNEQFF.